The next 9 T cell receptor beta chains were all read from a single sample in a study of CD4+ T cells in melanoma (dated 2022 in TCRdb). Libraries were built with the immunoSEQ multiplex PCR assay. TCRdb limited this immuneACCESS table to in-frame rearrangements with V and J called. A share of clones is missing; checked studies link under half to unresolved V genes, and the rest is unexplained. The sample contains more than 8,500 clones, around two thirds of them found a single time. Together, the top ten hold approximately 16% of the sample. Sequencing input: cells from a culture (not recorded whether cultured in vitro). The receptors here all came from a human donor with melanoma.

The rearrangement joins TRBV30 to TRBJ2-7; 9 nucleotides match TRBD1. V gave up 4 bases and J gave up 4 bases; unmatched junction bases: 5. The CDR3 covers 13 residues. Germline V gene lookup returns CDR1 GTSNPN and CDR2 SVGIG (reference sequence). In nucleotides, the CDR3 is TGTGCCTGGAACAGGGGGCTTACTTACGAGCAGTACTTC. Translation gives CAWNRGLTYEQYF.

This sequence joins TRBV10-3 and TRBJ2-3, with D perhaps matching TRBD1 or TRBD2 (5 bases each). Germline V gene data show CDR1 as ENHRY and CDR2 as SYGVKD. The CDR3 is 13 residues long. The CDR3 nucleotides read TGTGCTGTCGGACGGGGCCTCGAAGATACGCAGTATTTT. Protein sequence: CAVGRGLEDTQYF.

V and J are TRBV2 and TRBJ2-5; the D gene is possibly TRBD2 (5 bases). Germline V CDR1 and CDR2: SNHLY, FYNNEI. The V and J ends lost 8 bases and 2 bases respectively, with 6 bases between them. The CDR3 sequence is 11 residues long. DNA of the CDR3: TGTGCCAGCGAGCGGCAAGAGACCCAGTACTTC. As protein: CASERQETQYF. The whole variable domain, remainder taken from reference TRBV2 and TRBJ2-5, is EPEVTQTPSHQVTQMGQEVILRCVPISNHLYFYWYRQILGQKVEFLVSFYNNEISEKSEIFDDQFSVERPDGSNFTLKIRSTKLEDSAMYFCASERQETQYFGPGTRLLVL.

The V gene is TRBV7-2, the J gene TRBJ2-4; tentative D call: TRBD2 (7 bases). V shed 7 bases and J shed 8 bases, with 15 bases lying between them. Germline CDR1 SGHTA, CDR2 FQGNSA. This CDR3 comprises 13 residues. CDR3 region: CASKQGGLDIQYF. In nucleotides, the CDR3 is TGTGCCAGCAAACAGGGAGGGTTGGACATTCAGTACTTC. Complete variable domain (other parts from reference TRBV7-2 and TRBJ2-4): GAGVSQSPSNKVTEKGKDVELRCDPISGHTALYWYRQSLGQGLEFLIYFQGNSAPDKSGLPSDRFSAERTGGSVSTLTIQRTQQEDSAVYLCASKQGGLDIQYFGAGTRLSVL.

The genes are TRBV30 and TRBJ2-7, with D hard to call. The CDR3 consists of 12 residues. The V and J ends lost 3 bases and 5 bases respectively, with 11 bases between them. Germline CDR1 is GTSNPN and CDR2 is SVGIG (reference sequence). This CDR3 reads CAWSRGRNEQYF. For the CDR3, the DNA is TGTGCCTGGAGCCGTGGACGGAACGAGCAGTACTTC. Based on the CDR3 plus reference TRBV30 and TRBJ2-7, the full variable domain is SQTIHQWPATLVQPVGSPLSLECTVEGTSNPNLYWYRQAAGRGLQLLFYSVGIGQISSEVPQNLSASRPQDRQFILSSKKLLLSDSGFYLCAWSRGRNEQYFGPGTRLTVT.

In DNA form, the CDR3 reads TGTGCCAGCTCACCACAGGCGGGGGTGACAACAGATACGCAGTATTTT. Encoded protein: CASSPQAGVTTDTQYF. The chain combines TRBV18 with TRBJ2-3; 7 bases map to TRBD2. Germline assignment: CDR1 KGHSH and CDR2 LQKENI. The CDR3 covers 16 residues. J lost 3 bases, V lost 1 base, and 7 bases had no gene match.

This clone showed up just once. The CDR3 DNA follows: TGTGCCAGCAGTGCAGCCGTGACAGGGCCTTCTGGAAACACCATATATTTT. Encoded protein: CASSAAVTGPSGNTIYF. The rearrangement joins TRBV25-1 to TRBJ1-3; TRBD1 aligns across 7 bases. J was trimmed by 1 base and V by 4 bases; bases with no gene match: 10. The CDR3 contains 17 residues. The germline V gene has CDR1 MGHDK and CDR2 SYGVNS. Using reference TRBV25-1 and TRBJ1-3 for the parts outside the CDR3, the full variable domain is EADIYQTPRYLVIGTGKKITLECSQTMGHDKMYWYQQDPGMELHLIHYSYGVNSTEKGDLSSESTVSRIRTEHFPLTLESARPSHTSQYLCASSAAVTGPSGNTIYFGEGSWLTVV.

The V call is TRBV6-6, the J call TRBJ2-7; D perhaps matches TRBD2 (5 bases). Germline V gives CDR1 MNHNY, CDR2 SVGAGI (reference sequence). Trimming pared 5 bases from V and 3 bases from J, leaving 14 bases between. The CDR3 consists of 14 residues. The CDR3 spells CASSGSGGLYEQYF. Here the CDR3 DNA reads TGTGCCAGCAGTGGGAGCGGTGGACTCTACGAGCAGTACTTC.

This rearrangement joins TRBV11-2 to TRBJ2-5, with 7 bases that match TRBD1. The J call may be in error: the DNA end matches TRBJ2-7 better. In germline, CDR1 is SGHAT, CDR2 FQNNGV. This CDR3 comprises 15 residues. CDR3 sequence (DNA): TGTGCCAGCAGCACCCACAGGGGTAGAGCCTACGAGCAGTACTTC. Translation: CASSTHRGRAYEQYF.